The present TCR beta chain was sequenced within a study of blood T cell repertoires in COVID-19. Those enrolled in Seattle joined during active infection and were followed longitudinally afterward. Assay used: immunoSEQ multiplex PCR; TCRdb lists only in-frame clones, some missing. The repertoire holds approximately 210,000 clones, approximately 94% seen once, with 0.76% in the top ten. CDR3 length equals 16 residues. Looked up from germline, CDR1 is SNHLY and CDR2 is FYNNEI. V lost 7 bases and J 3 bases, leaving 21 bases between the germline ends. This chain joins TRBV2 and TRBJ2-5; TRBD2 might be the D (6 bases). The TCR comes from a man aged 25 to 40 with COVID-19, enrolled during active disease. The sequenced material came from peripheral blood. CDR3 nucleotides: TGTGCCAGCACGTCCACCCTTCGCGGGGAAAAAGAGACCCAGTACTTC. As protein: CASTSTLRGEKETQYF.